This is a list of T cell receptor beta chains from one sample in a study of blood T cell repertoires in COVID-19. Produced via immunoSEQ multiplex PCR; TCRdb's table is partial and in-frame only. The sample carries 40,000 to 50,000 clones, about 92% recorded once. Specimen: peripheral blood. These receptors all come from a man aged 65 to 79 with active COVID-19. The CDR3 runs from the conserved cysteine through the conserved F or W. A D gene is named only where the DNA matches it firmly. Clone size appears in some rows only: once, few, many, or a class for an expanded clone.

NA | TRBJ2-2 | NA | TRBV2 | CASKRQGTNTGELFF | TGTGCCAGCAAAAGGCAGGGGACCAACACCGGGGAGCTGTTTTTT
NA | TRBJ2-1 | NA | TRBV20-1 | CSASLSGSSYNEQFF | TGCAGTGCTAGTCTTAGCGGTAGCTCCTACAATGAGCAGTTCTTC
NA | TRBJ2-3 | few | TRBV7-3 | CASTPPGLTDTQYF | TGTGCCAGCACCCCTCCGGGACTTACAGATACGCAGTATTTT
TRBD2 | TRBJ2-3 | NA | TRBV24-1 | CATSESPWTSGGTDTQYF | TGTGCCACCAGTGAATCCCCCTGGACTAGCGGGGGCACAGATACGCAGTATTTT
NA | TRBJ1-2 | NA | TRBV25-1 | CASSESAQTGGYTF | TGTGCCAGCAGTGAATCGGCGCAGACTGGTGGCTACACCTTC
TRBD1 | TRBJ1-2 | NA | TRBV14 | CASSPVRQGYYGYTF | TGTGCCAGCAGCCCTGTGCGACAGGGGTACTATGGCTACACCTTC
NA | TRBJ2-7 | NA | TRBV9 | CASSVGPGGGHEQYF | TGTGCCAGCAGCGTAGGACCTGGAGGGGGCCACGAGCAGTACTTC
NA | TRBJ2-2 | once | TRBV4-1 | CASSHPGVTGELFF | TGCGCCAGCAGCCATCCAGGGGTCACCGGGGAGCTGTTTTTT
NA | TRBJ2-5 | NA | TRBV12-3/TRBV12-4 | CASSSGRQETQYF | TGTGCCAGCAGTTCAGGGAGGCAAGAGACCCAGTACTTC
TRBD2 | TRBJ2-2 | NA | TRBV3-1/TRBV3-2 | CASSQVSSGRTGELFF | TGTGCCAGCAGCCAAGTTTCTAGCGGGAGGACCGGGGAGCTGTTTTTT
TRBD2 | TRBJ2-3 | NA | TRBV4-1 | CASSRQREAGGETQYF | TGCGCCAGCAGCCGACAGCGGGAGGCCGGAGGAGAGACGCAGTATTTT
TRBD2 | TRBJ2-1 | NA | TRBV29-1 | CSVDRLAGWDEQFF | TGCAGCGTTGATCGGCTAGCGGGATGGGATGAGCAGTTCTTC
NA | TRBJ2-2 | NA | TRBV14 | CASSQERVTGELFF | TGTGCCAGCAGCCAAGAGCGGGTTACCGGGGAGCTGTTTTTT
NA | TRBJ2-7 | once | TRBV12-3/TRBV12-4 | CASREAYEQYF | TGTGCCAGCAGGGAGGCATACGAGCAGTACTTC